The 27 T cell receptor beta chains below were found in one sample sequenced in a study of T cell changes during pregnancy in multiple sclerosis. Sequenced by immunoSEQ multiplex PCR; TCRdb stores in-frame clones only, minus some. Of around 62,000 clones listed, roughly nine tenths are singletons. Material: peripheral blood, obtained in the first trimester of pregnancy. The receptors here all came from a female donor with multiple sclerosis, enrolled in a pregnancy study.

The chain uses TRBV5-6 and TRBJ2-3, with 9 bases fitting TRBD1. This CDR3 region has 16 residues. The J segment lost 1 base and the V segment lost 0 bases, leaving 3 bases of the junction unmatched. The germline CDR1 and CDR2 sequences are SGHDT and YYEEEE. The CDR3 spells CASSLADRGRTDTQYF. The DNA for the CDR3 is TGTGCCAGCAGCTTGGCGGACAGGGGACGCACAGATACGCAGTATTTT.

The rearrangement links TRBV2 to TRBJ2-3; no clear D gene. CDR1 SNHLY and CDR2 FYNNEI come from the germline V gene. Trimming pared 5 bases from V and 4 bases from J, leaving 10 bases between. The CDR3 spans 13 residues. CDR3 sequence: CASSRVGADTQYF. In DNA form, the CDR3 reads TGTGCCAGCAGTCGGGTAGGCGCAGATACGCAGTATTTT.

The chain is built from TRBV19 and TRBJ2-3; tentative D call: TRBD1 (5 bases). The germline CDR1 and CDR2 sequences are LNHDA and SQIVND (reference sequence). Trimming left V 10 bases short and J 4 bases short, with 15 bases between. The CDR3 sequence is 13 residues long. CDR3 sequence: CATKGIQPDTQYF. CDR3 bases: TGTGCCACAAAGGGGATCCAGCCAGATACGCAGTATTTT.

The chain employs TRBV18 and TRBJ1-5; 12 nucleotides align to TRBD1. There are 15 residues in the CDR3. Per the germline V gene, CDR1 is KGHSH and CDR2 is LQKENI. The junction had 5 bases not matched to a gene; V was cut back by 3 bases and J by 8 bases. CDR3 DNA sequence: TGTGCCAGCTCACCGGGACAGGGGGCTATGGAGCCCCAGCATTTT. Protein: CASSPGQGAMEPQHF.

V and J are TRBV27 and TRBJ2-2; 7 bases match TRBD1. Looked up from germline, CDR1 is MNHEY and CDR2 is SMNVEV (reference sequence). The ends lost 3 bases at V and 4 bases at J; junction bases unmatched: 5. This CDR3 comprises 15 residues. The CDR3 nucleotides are TGTGCCAGCAGTTTCGGACAGGTGATCACCGGGGAGCTGTTTTTT. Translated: CASSFGQVITGELFF.

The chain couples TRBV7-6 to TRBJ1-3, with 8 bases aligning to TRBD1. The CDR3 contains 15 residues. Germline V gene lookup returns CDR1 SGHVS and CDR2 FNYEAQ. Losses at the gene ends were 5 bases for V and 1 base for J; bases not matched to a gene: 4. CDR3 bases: TGTGCCAGCAGCGGACAGGGTGCTTCTGGAAACACCATATATTTT. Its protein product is CASSGQGASGNTIYF.

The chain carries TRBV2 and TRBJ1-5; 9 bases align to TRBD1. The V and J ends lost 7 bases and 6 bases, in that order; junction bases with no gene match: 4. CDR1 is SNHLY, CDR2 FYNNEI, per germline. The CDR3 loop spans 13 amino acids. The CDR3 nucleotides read TGTGCCAGCACCGACAGGGGGAGTCAGCCCCAGCATTTT. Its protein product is CASTDRGSQPQHF.

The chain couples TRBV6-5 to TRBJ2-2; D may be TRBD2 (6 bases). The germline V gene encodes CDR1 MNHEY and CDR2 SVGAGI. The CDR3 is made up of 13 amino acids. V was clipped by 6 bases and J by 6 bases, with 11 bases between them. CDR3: CASSRLVPGELFF. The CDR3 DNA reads TGTGCCAGCAGCCGACTAGTCCCCGGGGAGCTGTTTTTT.

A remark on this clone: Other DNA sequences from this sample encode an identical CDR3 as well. The CDR3 nucleotides are TGTGCCAGTAGTATTGGGGCAGGGGGGAATCAGCCCCAGCATTTT. This gives the protein CASSIGAGGNQPQHF. V usage is TRBV19 and J usage is TRBJ1-5, with 7 bases matching TRBD1. CDR1 is LNHDA, CDR2 SQIVND, per germline (reference sequence). V shed 3 bases, J shed 4 bases, and the junction held 6 bases outside the gene matches. The CDR3 is made up of 15 amino acids. The whole variable domain, filled in from reference TRBV19 and TRBJ1-5, reads DGGITQSPKYLFRKEGQNVTLSCEQNLNHDAMYWYRQDPGQGLRLIYYSQIVNDFQKGDIAEGYSVSREKKESFPLTVTSAQKNPTAFYLCASSIGAGGNQPQHFGDGTRLSIL.

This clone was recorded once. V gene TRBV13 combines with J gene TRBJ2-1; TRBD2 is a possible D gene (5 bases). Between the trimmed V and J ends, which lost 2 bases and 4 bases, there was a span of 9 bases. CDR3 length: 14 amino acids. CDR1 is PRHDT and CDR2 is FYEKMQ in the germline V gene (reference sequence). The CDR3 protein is CASSLYGDYNEQFF. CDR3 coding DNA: TGTGCCAGCAGCTTATACGGGGATTACAATGAGCAGTTCTTC. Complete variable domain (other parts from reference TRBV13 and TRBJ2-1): AAGVIQSPRHLIKEKRETATLKCYPIPRHDTVYWYQQGPGQDPQFLISFYEKMQSDKGSIPDRFSAQQFSDYHSELNMSSLELGDSALYFCASSLYGDYNEQFFGPGTRLTVL.

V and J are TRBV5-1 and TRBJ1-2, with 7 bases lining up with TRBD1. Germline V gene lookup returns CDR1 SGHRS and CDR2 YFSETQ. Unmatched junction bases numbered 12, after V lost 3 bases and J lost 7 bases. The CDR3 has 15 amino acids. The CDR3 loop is CASSWETGLPGGYTF. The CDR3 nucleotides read TGCGCCAGCAGCTGGGAGACAGGGCTCCCCGGTGGCTACACCTTC.

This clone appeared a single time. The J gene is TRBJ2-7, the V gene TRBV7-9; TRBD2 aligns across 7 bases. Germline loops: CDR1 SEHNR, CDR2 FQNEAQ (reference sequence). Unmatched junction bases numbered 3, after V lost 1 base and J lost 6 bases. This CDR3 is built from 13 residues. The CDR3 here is CASSLGEGIEQYF. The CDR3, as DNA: TGTGCCAGCAGCTTAGGGGAGGGGATCGAGCAGTACTTC.

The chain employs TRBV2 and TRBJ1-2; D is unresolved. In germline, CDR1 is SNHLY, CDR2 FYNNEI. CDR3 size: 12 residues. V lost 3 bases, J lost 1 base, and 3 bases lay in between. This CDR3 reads CASSDNNYGYTF. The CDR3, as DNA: TGTGCCAGCAGTGACAATAACTATGGCTACACCTTC.

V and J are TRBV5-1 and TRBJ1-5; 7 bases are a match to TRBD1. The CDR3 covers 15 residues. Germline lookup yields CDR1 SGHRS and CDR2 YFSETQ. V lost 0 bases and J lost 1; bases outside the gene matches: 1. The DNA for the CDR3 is TGCGCCAGCAGCTTGGAGGGGGCGAGCAATCAGCCCCAGCATTTT. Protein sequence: CASSLEGASNQPQHF. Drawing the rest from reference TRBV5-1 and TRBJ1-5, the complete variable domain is KAGVTQTPRYLIKTRGQQVTLSCSPISGHRSVSWYQQTPGQGLQFLFEYFSETQRNKGNFPGRFSGRQFSNSRSEMNVSTLELGDSALYLCASSLEGASNQPQHFGDGTRLSIL.

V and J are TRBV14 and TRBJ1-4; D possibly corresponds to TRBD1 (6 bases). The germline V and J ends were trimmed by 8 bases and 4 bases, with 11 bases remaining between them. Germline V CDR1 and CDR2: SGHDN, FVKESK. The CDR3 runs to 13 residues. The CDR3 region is CASAGDNNEKLFF. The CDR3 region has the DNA TGTGCCAGCGCCGGGGACAATAATGAAAAACTGTTTTTT. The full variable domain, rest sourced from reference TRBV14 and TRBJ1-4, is EAGVTQFPSHSVIEKGQTVTLRCDPISGHDNLYWYRRVMGKEIKFLLHFVKESKQDESGMPNNRFLAERTGGTYSTLKVQPAELEDSGVYFCASAGDNNEKLFFGSGTQLSVL.

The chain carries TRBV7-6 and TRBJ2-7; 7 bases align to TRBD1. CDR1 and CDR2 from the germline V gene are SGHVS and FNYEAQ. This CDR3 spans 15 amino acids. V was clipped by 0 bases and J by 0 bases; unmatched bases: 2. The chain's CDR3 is CASSLAEGASYEQYF. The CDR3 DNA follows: TGTGCCAGCAGCTTAGCTGAGGGGGCCTCCTACGAGCAGTACTTC.

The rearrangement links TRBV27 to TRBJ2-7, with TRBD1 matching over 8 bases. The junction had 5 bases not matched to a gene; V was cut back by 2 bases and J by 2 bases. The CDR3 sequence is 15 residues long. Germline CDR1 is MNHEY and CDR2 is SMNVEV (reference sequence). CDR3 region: CASSLTGQGTYEQYF. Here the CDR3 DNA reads TGTGCCAGCAGTTTAACAGGACAGGGCACCTACGAGCAGTACTTC.

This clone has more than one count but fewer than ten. CDR3: CASGNPFTGKMYEQYF. Here the CDR3 DNA reads TGTGCCAGCGGAAACCCTTTCACGGGGAAGATGTACGAGCAGTACTTC. The chain recombines TRBV7-6 with TRBJ2-7, with TRBD2 as a possible D gene (5 bases). V lost 8 bases and J 4 bases, leaving 24 bases between the germline ends. The CDR3 sequence is 16 residues long. Looked up from germline, CDR1 is SGHVS and CDR2 is FNYEAQ.

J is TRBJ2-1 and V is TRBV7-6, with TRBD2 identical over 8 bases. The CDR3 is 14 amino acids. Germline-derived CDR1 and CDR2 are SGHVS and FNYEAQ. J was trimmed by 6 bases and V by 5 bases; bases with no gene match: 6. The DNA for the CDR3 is TGTGCCAGCAGCCTTGGACTAGCTAGCAATGAGCAGTTCTTC. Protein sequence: CASSLGLASNEQFF.

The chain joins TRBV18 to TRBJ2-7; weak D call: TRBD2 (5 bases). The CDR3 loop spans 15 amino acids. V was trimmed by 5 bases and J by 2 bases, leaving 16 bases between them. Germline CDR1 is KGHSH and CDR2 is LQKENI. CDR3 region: CASSSFREEAYEQYF. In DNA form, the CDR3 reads TGTGCCAGCTCATCGTTCAGAGAGGAGGCCTACGAGCAGTACTTC.

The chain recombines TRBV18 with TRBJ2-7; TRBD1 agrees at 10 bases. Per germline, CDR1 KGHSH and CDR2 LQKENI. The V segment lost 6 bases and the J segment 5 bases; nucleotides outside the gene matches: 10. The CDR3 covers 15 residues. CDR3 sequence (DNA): TGTGCCAGCTCTCTGGCCGGGACAGGGGTCCACGAGCAGTACTTC. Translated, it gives CASSLAGTGVHEQYF.

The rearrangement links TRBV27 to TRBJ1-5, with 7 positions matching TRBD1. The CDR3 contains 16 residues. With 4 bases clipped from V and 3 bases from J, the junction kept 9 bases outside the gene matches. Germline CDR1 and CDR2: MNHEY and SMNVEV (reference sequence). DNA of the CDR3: TGTGCCAGCAGTTACTCGGGACAGAAATACAATCAGCCCCAGCATTTT. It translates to CASSYSGQKYNQPQHF.

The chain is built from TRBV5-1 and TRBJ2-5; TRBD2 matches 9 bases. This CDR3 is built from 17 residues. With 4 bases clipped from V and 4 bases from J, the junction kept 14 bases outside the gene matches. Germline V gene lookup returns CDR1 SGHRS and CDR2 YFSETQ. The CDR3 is CASSDDPSRGGRETQYF. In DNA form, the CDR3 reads TGCGCCAGCAGCGACGATCCCTCGCGGGGGGGCCGAGAGACCCAGTACTTC.

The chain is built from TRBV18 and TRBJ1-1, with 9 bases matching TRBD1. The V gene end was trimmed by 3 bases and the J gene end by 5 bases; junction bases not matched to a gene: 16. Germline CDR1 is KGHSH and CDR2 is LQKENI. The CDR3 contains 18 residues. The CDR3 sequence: CASSPRTPSQGAETEAFF. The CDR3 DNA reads TGTGCCAGCTCACCGCGGACTCCTTCACAGGGGGCTGAAACTGAAGCTTTCTTT.

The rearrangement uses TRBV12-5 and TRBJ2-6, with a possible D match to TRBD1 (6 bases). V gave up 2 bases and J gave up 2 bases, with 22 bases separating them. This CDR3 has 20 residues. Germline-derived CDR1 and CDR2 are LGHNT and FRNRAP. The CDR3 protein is CASGLTTGQTTRPGANVLTF. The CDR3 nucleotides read TGTGCTAGTGGTTTGACAACGGGACAAACGACCCGCCCTGGGGCCAACGTCCTGACTTTC.

CDR3 DNA: TGTGCCAGCAGCACCCCTGGGGGCGCGCCTAAGGGAAATCAGCCCCAGCATTTT. This codes for CASSTPGGAPKGNQPQHF. The V call is TRBV5-8, the J call TRBJ1-5, with D maybe TRBD1 (6 bases). Trimming cost V 4 bases and J 4 bases, with 24 bases left between them. Germline V CDR1 and CDR2: SGHTS, YDEGEE. This CDR3 comprises 18 residues.

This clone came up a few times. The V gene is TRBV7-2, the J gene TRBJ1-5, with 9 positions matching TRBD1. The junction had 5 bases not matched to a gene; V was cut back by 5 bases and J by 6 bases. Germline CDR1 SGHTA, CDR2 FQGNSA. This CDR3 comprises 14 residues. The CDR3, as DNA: TGTGCCAGCAGCCCGGACAGGGGCGGTCAGCCCCAGCATTTT. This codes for CASSPDRGGQPQHF.